This T cell receptor beta chain came from a study of human T cells and chemical hapten exposure (dated by TCRdb to the early 2020s). With regard to the full study: For sensitization, 2% DPC in acetone was applied to a roughly 2 cm by roughly 2 cm area of upper inner arm skin. The patient cohort, mostly female, included alopecia areata with under or over 50% scalp involvement, alopecia totalis and alopecia universalis. Patient blood was sampled pre-sensitization (week 0) and at 2, 6 and about 24 weeks after DPC sensitization. Patch testing on the upper back used Finn chambers containing 0.01% DPC, with scoring done after 6 days according to International Contact Dermatitis Research Group standards. Blood for TCR sequencing was provided by twenty-nine alopecia patients at one to four time points (pre-sensitization, 2, 6 and 24 weeks). This study followed changes in the peripheral blood TCR repertoire in vivo during primary and secondary sensitization of alopecia patients to the hapten diphenylcyclopropenone (DPC). Patients additionally received weekly therapeutic DPC doses to the scalp throughout the approximately 24-week study period. Libraries were combined into a pool for sequencing, and differences in TCR yield between samples came mainly from small differences in library volumes within the pool.

At the junction V is shortened by 7 bases and J by 6 bases; bases outside the gene matches: 10. From its cysteine to its phenylalanine, the CDR3 spans 14 amino acids. Only the CDR3 DNA is retained, 42 bases long and in frame from the first base. The germline V gene gives CDR1 as MNHNS and CDR2 as SASEGT. Broader findings and caveats from the paper: No change with DPC sensitization was found in the number of TCRs above 1 in 1000 frequency, and no evidence of global repertoire structure alterations was found. Significantly more large CDR3 similarity clusters were formed by expanded TCRs than by pre-sensitization or healthy control sets, consistent with antigen-driven responses. All patients had alopecia, a presumed autoimmune disease, so their immune response might differ from that of healthy individuals. Repeated subsampling changed both the strength of the expansion versus patch-test correlation and the threshold at which that correlation became significant. Patch test score was positively correlated with the number of PT1 expanded TCRs, with significance at thresholds 8, 16 and 32 but not at 4.

This clonotype was found many times. The specificity of this receptor is unknown. Base qualities were left out, and no much larger clone turns up one base away. This sample's time point label indicates: pre-sensitization, week 0. The treatment or condition label of this sample denotes: therapeutic diphenylcyclopropenone sensitization with weekly scalp DPC. Blood at each patch-test visit was drawn before the patch test was applied. Eligible patients were aged 18 to 70, diagnosed with alopecia, deemed suitable for DPC therapy, and excluded if pregnant. Total RNA was isolated from unfractionated whole blood collected in Tempus Blood RNA tubes. Libraries were constructed by RACE. Sequencing took place on a NextSeq 500. During library preparation, unique molecular identifiers were attached to individual cDNA molecules so that TCRs could be counted in a quantitative, reproducible way. From each blood RNA sample, both TCR alpha and TCR beta chains were sequenced. The paper's data handling went like this. Samples had a median of about 96,000 TCRs, with a range from about 20,000 to 690,600. V, J and CDR3 annotation of the TCR reads was performed with the Decombinator software suite. For the PS versus PT1 abundance plots, all samples were subsampled to the same number of TCRs (28,000). TCRs were defined as expanded if absent before sensitization and observed at least eight times at the 2-week time point. Using fastp trimming at Q25 and MiXCR clonotype assembly, TCRdb reanalyzed the public sequencing data and kept in-frame beta chains. Duplicate CDR3 protein sequences are folded into a single record with the most common DNA and genes. What appears here as the V and J calls and clone size reflects TCRdb's work, not the paper's. For this sample the table gives tens of thousands of distinct CDR3 sequences, of which 11% were detected only once. The ten largest clones add up to about 5.2% of the sample.

The rearranged chain carries TRBV6-1 and TRBJ2-3; 7 of the junction bases match TRBD1. Sample: whole blood, taken in connection with sensitization to the hapten diphenylcyclopropenone (DPC). This clonotype originated in a woman aged 45 to 65 with alopecia areata. Some clones in this sample may be carry-over from other donors' samples. The CDR3 protein: CASNKDRAPDTQYF. DNA sequence: TGTGCCAGCAATAAAGACAGGGCACCGGATACGCAGTATTTT.